These 26 T cell receptor beta chains share one sample of origin, sequenced in a study of T-cell reconstitution after alpha-beta-depleted transplantation in children (dated by TCRdb to the mid-2010s). Library generation was performed with PCR. Reads for this sample came from an Illumina HiSeq 2500. TCR library preparation used molecular barcoding, with unique molecular identifiers applied to normalize quantification of the TCRbeta repertoire. TCRdb took the public reads, trimmed them with fastp at Q25, ran MiXCR for clone calling and kept in-frame beta chains. Rows with one shared CDR3 protein collapse into an entry with the most common genes and DNA. In all, the sample holds approximately 590,000 distinct CDR3 sequences, and roughly a tenth of those were seen once. The ten largest clones represent about 4% of the sample. The source was PBMCs from the stem cell graft donor, collected from the stem cell graft. The receptors were sampled from a human donor who donated a stem cell graft to a child with acute myeloid leukemia.

This clonotype was observed a few times. The chain links TRBV4-3 to TRBJ2-6; possibly TRBD2 for D (5 bases). The CDR3 extends over 17 amino acids. V was clipped by 0 bases and J by 5 bases, with 14 bases between them. The germline gives CDR1 LGHNA, CDR2 YSLEER. The CDR3 nucleotides are TGCGCCAGCAGCCAAGATATCGCGGAGGTTAGGGCCAACGTCCTGACTTTC. Translated: CASSQDIAEVRANVLTF.

The sample holds many counts of this clonotype. The chain uses TRBV24-1 and TRBJ2-1; D perhaps matches TRBD1 (5 bases). V was cut by 0 bases and J by 2 bases, with 7 bases left in between. Germline-derived CDR1 and CDR2 are KGHDR and SFDVKD. The CDR3 contains 15 residues. CDR3 loop: CATSDLWGPYNEQFF. The CDR3 DNA sequence: TGTGCCACCAGTGATTTGTGGGGCCCCTACAATGAGCAGTTCTTC.

In its sample, this clonotype was seen a few times. The chain combines TRBV18 with TRBJ2-2; D is undetermined. The V end was cut by 3 bases, the J end by 0 bases, with 8 bases between. Germline CDR1 is KGHSH and CDR2 is LQKENI. The CDR3 runs to 15 residues. CDR3 residues: CASSPDGSNTGELFF. CDR3 nucleotides: TGTGCCAGCTCACCGGACGGATCGAACACCGGGGAGCTGTTTTTT.

This clonotype has at least ten counts. The chain links TRBV20-1 to TRBJ2-2; a weak D match, TRBD2 (5 bases). The length of the CDR3 is 16 residues. With 2 bases removed from V and 2 bases from J, the gap between germline ends came to 15 bases. Germline V gene sequence: CDR1 DFQATT, CDR2 SNEGSKA (reference sequence). The chain's CDR3 is CSARSVRELNTGELFF. Written as DNA, the CDR3 is TGCAGTGCTAGATCGGTCCGGGAATTAAACACCGGGGAGCTGTTTTTT.

This clonotype was detected ten times or more. V and J are TRBV12-3 or TRBV12-4 and TRBJ1-1; D remains unclear. V lost 4 bases and J 3 bases, leaving 12 bases between the germline ends. The CDR3 loop spans 14 amino acids. The CDR3 DNA reads TGTGCCAGCAGTTCCCATACCGAGCACACTGAAGCTTTCTTT. Residues: CASSSHTEHTEAFF.

V is TRBV6-5 and J is TRBJ2-7, with 9 bases lining up with TRBD2. The CDR3 runs 17 residues. Germline CDR1 MNHEY, CDR2 SVGAGI. Trimming cost V 7 bases and J 4 bases; bases outside gene matches: 17. The CDR3 DNA reads as TGTGCCAGCACCCGAGGCCTTCCAGCGGGAGGTGTGTACGAGCAGTACTTC. It codes for CASTRGLPAGGVYEQYF.

This clonotype appeared many times. V is TRBV28 and J is TRBJ1-1; TRBD1 is a possible D gene (6 bases). The V end lost 8 bases, the J end lost 6 bases, and 22 bases lay between the germline ends. This CDR3 region has 15 residues. From germline, CDR1 is MDHEN and CDR2 SYDVKM. The CDR3 here is CASYQRAQGSAEAFF. CDR3 DNA: TGTGCCAGCTACCAGCGGGCACAGGGAAGCGCTGAAGCTTTCTTT.

This clonotype has ten or more counts. The chain carries TRBV20-1 and TRBJ2-5; D uncertain. Germline lookup yields CDR1 DFQATT and CDR2 SNEGSKA (reference sequence). The V and J ends lost 0 bases and 5 bases respectively, with 13 bases between them. The CDR3 contains 14 residues. The CDR3 region is CSARDASLAETQYF. The CDR3 coding sequence is TGCAGTGCTAGAGATGCCTCCCTGGCTGAGACCCAGTACTTC.

This clonotype was counted a few times. This chain joins TRBV28 and TRBJ1-5; D gene ambiguous. Germline CDR1 and CDR2: MDHEN and SYDVKM. The CDR3 contains 15 residues. V was trimmed by 6 bases and J by 2 bases, leaving 14 bases between them. The CDR3 region is CASRPQDVGNQPQHF. CDR3 bases: TGTGCCAGCAGACCCCAGGACGTTGGCAATCAGCCCCAGCATTTT. The variable domain in full, with the rest retrieved from reference TRBV28 and TRBJ1-5, is DVKVTQSSRYLVKRTGEKVFLECVQDMDHENMFWYRQDPGLGLRLIYFSYDVKMKEKGDIPEGYSVSREKKERFSLILESASTNQTSMYLCASRPQDVGNQPQHFGDGTRLSIL.

This clonotype showed up just a few times. The rearrangement joins TRBV7-3 to TRBJ1-2; 8 nucleotides agree with TRBD1. CDR3 length: 14 residues. Germline V gene data show CDR1 as SGHTA and CDR2 as FQGTGA. V dropped 5 bases and J dropped 4; count of bases not matched to a gene: 6. The CDR3 nucleotides read TGTGCCAGCAGCATAGACAGGGGCAGCTATGGCTACACCTTC. It specifies CASSIDRGSYGYTF. Together with reference TRBV7-3 and TRBJ1-2, the CDR3 gives the full variable domain: GAGVSQTPSNKVTEKGKYVELRCDPISGHTALYWYRQSLGQGPEFLIYFQGTGAADDSGLPNDRFFAVRPEGSVSTLKIQRTERGDSAVYLCASSIDRGSYGYTFGSGTRLTVV.

This clonotype has more than one count but fewer than ten. The chain uses TRBV6-2 or TRBV6-3 and TRBJ1-5; 9 positions match TRBD1. V was pared by 6 bases and J by 7 bases, with 10 bases of the junction left unmatched. This CDR3 spans 15 amino acids. CDR1 and CDR2 (germline): MNHEY, SVGEGT. The CDR3 spells CASSLGQGYRQPQHF. CDR3 bases: TGTGCCAGCAGCTTGGGACAGGGCTACCGACAGCCCCAGCATTTT.

The CDR3 DNA sequence: TGTGCCAGCGGGACGCTAGCGAATTCCTACGAGCAGTACTTC. This codes for CASGTLANSYEQYF. The gene calls are TRBV7-4 and TRBJ2-7, with a tentative D call TRBD2 (6 bases). Germline loops: CDR1 SGHVT, CDR2 SQSDAQ. V dropped 8 bases and J dropped 1 base, with 15 bases sitting between them. The CDR3 runs 14 residues.

This chain connects TRBV7-3 to TRBJ1-1; TRBD1 might be the D (5 bases). The CDR3 extends over 16 amino acids. V lost 5 bases and J lost 4, with 20 bases in between. In germline, CDR1 is SGHTA, CDR2 FQGTGA. The CDR3 DNA reads TGTGCCAGCAGCCCCCATGCCCCTTTAGGGGCCACTGAAGCTTTCTTT. It specifies CASSPHAPLGATEAFF.

This clonotype has at least ten counts. The J gene is TRBJ2-5, the V gene TRBV5-1, with 12 nucleotides matching TRBD1. This CDR3 comprises 15 residues. Germline-derived CDR1 and CDR2 are SGHRS and YFSETQ. V dropped 6 bases and J dropped 4; count of bases not matched to a gene: 7. The CDR3 DNA sequence: TGCGCCAGCAAGACCGGGACAGGGGGCGGAGAGACCCAGTACTTC. This translates into CASKTGTGGGETQYF.

This clonotype occurred many times. The chain joins TRBV2 to TRBJ2-7, with a weak D call TRBD1 (6 bases). Germline-derived CDR1 and CDR2 are SNHLY and FYNNEI. Trimming pared 8 bases from V and 0 bases from J, leaving 11 bases between. This CDR3 contains 13 residues. The CDR3 reads CASGDISSYEQYF. In DNA, the CDR3 is TGTGCCAGCGGGGACATAAGCTCCTACGAGCAGTACTTC.

This clonotype was seen repeatedly, ten times or more. The genes are TRBV7-8 and TRBJ2-1; no clear D gene. The length of the CDR3 is 12 residues. Germline V CDR1 and CDR2: SGHVS, FQNEAQ. Trimming removed 5 bases at V and 7 bases at J, with 9 bases between. Here the CDR3 DNA reads TGTGCCAGCAGCATAGATCGGAATGAGCAGTTCTTC. The encoded protein is CASSIDRNEQFF.

This clonotype has a handful of counts. V gene TRBV30 combines with J gene TRBJ2-1; D may be TRBD2 (5 bases). The V end lost 0 bases, the J end lost 1 base, and 10 bases lay between the germline ends. This CDR3 comprises 15 residues. Per germline, CDR1 GTSNPN and CDR2 SVGIG (reference sequence). The CDR3 reads CAWSVYGESYNEQFF. CDR3 bases: TGTGCCTGGAGTGTATACGGGGAGTCCTACAATGAGCAGTTCTTC.

The V call is TRBV11-1, the J call TRBJ1-1; 7 bases agree with TRBD1. The CDR3 has 18 amino acids. CDR1 is SGHAT and CDR2 is FQDESV in the germline V gene (reference sequence). Trimming took 5 bases from V and 7 from J; bases not matched to a gene: 22. CDR3 protein: CASSPLLEETTGVIEAFF. DNA for the CDR3: TGTGCCAGCAGCCCCCTTCTAGAGGAAACAACAGGGGTAATTGAAGCTTTCTTT.

This clonotype was found a few times. The V gene is TRBV3-1, the J gene TRBJ1-1; D remains ambiguous. Germline CDR1 LGHDT, CDR2 YNNKEL (reference sequence). The CDR3 runs 14 residues. V was clipped by 3 bases and J by 2 bases, with 10 bases between them. For the CDR3, the DNA is TGTGCCAGCAGCCACTTAACAGCTAACACTGAAGCTTTCTTT. It yields the protein CASSHLTANTEAFF. The entire variable domain, with the rest obtained from reference TRBV3-1 and TRBJ1-1, is as follows: DTAVSQTPKYLVTQMGNDKSIKCEQNLGHDTMYWYKQDSKKFLKIMFSYNNKELIINETVPNRFSPKSPDKAHLNLHINSLELGDSAVYFCASSHLTANTEAFFGQGTRLTVV.

At least ten counts were recorded for this clonotype. The V gene is TRBV7-2, the J gene TRBJ2-3; no clear D. The germline V and J ends were trimmed by 4 bases and 6 bases, with 8 bases remaining between them. This CDR3 comprises 12 residues. Germline CDR1 is SGHTA and CDR2 is FQGNSA. CDR3 sequence: CASSSTGDTQYF. CDR3 nucleotide sequence: TGTGCCAGCAGCTCCACCGGGGATACGCAGTATTTT.

This rearrangement joins TRBV7-2 to TRBJ2-6; maybe TRBD2 (6 bases). The CDR3 consists of 15 residues. Germline V lookup: CDR1 SGHTA, CDR2 FQGNSA. V lost 3 bases, J lost 2 bases, and 8 bases lay in between. The DNA for the CDR3 is TGTGCCAGCAGCTTTTGGGGGGCTGGGGCCAACGTCCTGACTTTC. Protein sequence: CASSFWGAGANVLTF.

To note about this clonotype: A read error may account for a junction end that differs from germline. V is TRBV4-3 and J is TRBJ2-3, with TRBD1 matching over 9 bases. This CDR3 comprises 17 residues. CDR1 is LGHNA and CDR2 is YSLEER in the germline V gene. CDR3 region: CASSQDQWTGATDTQYF. The CDR3 DNA is TGCGCTAGCAGCCAAGATCAGTGGACAGGGGCAACAGATACGCAGTATTTT.

The V gene is TRBV20-1, the J gene TRBJ2-7, with TRBD2 identical over 9 bases. CDR1 is DFQATT, CDR2 SNEGSKA, per germline (reference sequence). The V segment lost 0 bases and the J segment 1 base; nucleotides outside the gene matches: 13. The CDR3 length is 18 residues. Here the CDR3 reads CSARDIAGVGPGSYEQYF. The CDR3 DNA follows: TGCAGTGCTAGAGATATAGCGGGAGTCGGCCCCGGGTCCTACGAGCAGTACTTC.

V and J are TRBV20-1 and TRBJ1-5, with D unclear. The CDR3 extends over 14 amino acids. Germline V gene sequence: CDR1 DFQATT, CDR2 SNEGSKA (reference sequence). V gave up 3 bases and J gave up 0 bases, with 9 bases separating them. CDR3 DNA: TGCAGTGCTAGCCCCAGCCGTAGCAATCAGCCCCAGCATTTT. Amino acids: CSASPSRSNQPQHF.

The chain employs TRBV7-2 and TRBJ2-3, with no clear D. Germline loops: CDR1 SGHTA, CDR2 FQGNSA. Trimming removed 4 bases at V and 5 bases at J, with 13 bases between. The CDR3 covers 14 residues. The CDR3 spells CASSSGMPRDTQYF. The DNA of the CDR3 is TGTGCCAGCAGCTCTGGTATGCCTAGAGATACGCAGTATTTT.

The V gene is TRBV6-2 or TRBV6-3, the J gene TRBJ2-1; D tentatively fits TRBD1 or TRBD2 (6 bases each). V was cut by 7 bases and J by 9 bases, with 22 bases left in between. Germline V gene lookup returns CDR1 MNHEY and CDR2 SVGEGT. The CDR3 length is 15 residues. The DNA for the CDR3 is TGTGCCAGCACACTATCGAGGGGGGCCGATGTTGAGCAGTTCTTC. This gives the protein CASTLSRGADVEQFF.